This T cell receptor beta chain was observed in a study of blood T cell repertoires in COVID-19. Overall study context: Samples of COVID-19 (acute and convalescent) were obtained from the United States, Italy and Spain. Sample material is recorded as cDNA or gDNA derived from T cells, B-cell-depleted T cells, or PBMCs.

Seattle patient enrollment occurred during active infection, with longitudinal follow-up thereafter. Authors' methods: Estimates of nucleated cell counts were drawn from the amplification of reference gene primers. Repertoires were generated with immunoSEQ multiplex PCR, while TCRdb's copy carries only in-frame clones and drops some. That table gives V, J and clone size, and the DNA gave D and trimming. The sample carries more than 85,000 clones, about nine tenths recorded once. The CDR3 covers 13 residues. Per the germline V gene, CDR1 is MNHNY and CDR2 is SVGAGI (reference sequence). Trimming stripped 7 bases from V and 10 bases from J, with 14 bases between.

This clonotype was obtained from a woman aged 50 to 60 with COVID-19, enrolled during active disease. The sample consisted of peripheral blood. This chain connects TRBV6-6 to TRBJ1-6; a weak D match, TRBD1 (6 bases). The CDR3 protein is CASTQQGGSPLHF. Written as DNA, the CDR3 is TGTGCCAGCACTCAACAGGGAGGGTCACCCCTCCACTTT.